Following are 28 T cell receptor beta chains from one sample sequenced in a study of blood T cell repertoires in COVID-19. The protocol was immunoSEQ multiplex PCR, while the TCRdb copy is restricted to in-frame clones and leaves out a portion. The sample records 350,000 or so clones, around 82% being singletons. The sequenced sample was peripheral blood. These receptors were obtained from a man between 25 and 39 years old with active or convalescent COVID-19.

V is TRBV5-6 and J is TRBJ1-1; TRBD1 might be the D (5 bases). This CDR3 is built from 14 residues. V lost 4 bases and J lost 6, with 16 bases in between. Germline CDR1 and CDR2: SGHDT and YYEEEE. The CDR3 coding sequence is TGTGCCAGCAGCGTCAGGGTAGGTAGCCCTGAAGCTTTCTTT. Amino acid sequence: CASSVRVGSPEAFF.

V usage is TRBV19 and J usage is TRBJ2-7; 11 bases line up with TRBD1. CDR1 LNHDA and CDR2 SQIVND come from the germline V gene (reference sequence). J gave up 3 bases and V 8 bases, and 9 bases lay outside the gene matches. The CDR3 loop spans 15 amino acids. As DNA, the CDR3 is TGTGCCAGTCAACTAAGGACAGGGGGCGTCTACGAGCAGTACTTC. Its protein product is CASQLRTGGVYEQYF.

The V and J genes are TRBV2 and TRBJ1-5; no definite D call. Germline V gives CDR1 SNHLY, CDR2 FYNNEI. V dropped 3 bases and J dropped 0 bases, with 9 bases sitting between them. The CDR3 extends over 15 amino acids. CDR3 loop: CASSDVGYSNQPQHF. DNA for the CDR3: TGTGCCAGCAGTGACGTCGGGTATAGCAATCAGCCCCAGCATTTT.

This chain uses TRBV12-3 or TRBV12-4 with TRBJ1-2; no clear D gene. Trimming removed 7 bases at V and 6 bases at J, with 15 bases between. The CDR3 is 13 amino acids. Here the CDR3 reads CASTRRVGDGYTF. CDR3 DNA sequence: TGTGCCAGCACCCGCCGGGTCGGGGATGGCTACACCTTC.

This chain connects TRBV14 to TRBJ2-3; TRBD2 matches at 10 bases. V shed 2 bases, J shed 4 bases, and the junction held 18 bases outside the gene matches. This CDR3 has 20 amino acids. Germline V lookup: CDR1 SGHDN, CDR2 FVKESK. In nucleotides, the CDR3 is TGTGCCAGCAGCCAACAAGACCGGACTAGCGGCCCCCGGGCCCCAGATACGCAGTATTTT. It specifies CASSQQDRTSGPRAPDTQYF.

CDR3 sequence: CASSPRGYTEAFF. CDR3 coding DNA: TGTGCCAGCAGTCCCCGGGGGTACACTGAAGCTTTCTTT. The chain employs TRBV27 and TRBJ1-1; D may be TRBD1 (5 bases). Per germline, CDR1 MNHEY and CDR2 SMNVEV (reference sequence). This CDR3 has 13 amino acids. V was pared by 5 bases and J by 3 bases, with 10 bases between.

The gene calls are TRBV19 and TRBJ1-5; D is ambiguous. The germline CDR1 and CDR2 sequences are LNHDA and SQIVND (reference sequence). V gave up 2 bases and J gave up 2 bases, with 7 bases separating them. This CDR3 comprises 14 residues. In nucleotides, the CDR3 is TGTGCCAGTAGTATAACCGTAGGCAATCAGCCCCAGCATTTT. Protein sequence: CASSITVGNQPQHF.

This chain uses TRBV5-4 with TRBJ1-1; D gene uncertain. Trimming took 0 bases from V and 6 from J, leaving 9 bases between them. The CDR3 runs to 13 residues. In germline, CDR1 is SGHNT, CDR2 YYREEE (reference sequence). The CDR3 bases are TGTGCCAGCAGCTTGGGCCAGAAACCTGAAGCTTTCTTT. It specifies CASSLGQKPEAFF.

The chain links TRBV6-5 to TRBJ2-7; TRBD2 aligns across 10 bases. In germline, CDR1 is MNHEY, CDR2 SVGAGI. CDR3 length: 15 amino acids. The trim removed 5 bases at V and 6 bases at J, leaving 10 bases unmatched. Written as DNA, the CDR3 is TGTGCCAGCAGTCCCCGAGCGGGAGGGAAGAGCGAGCAGTACTTC. Translating it yields CASSPRAGGKSEQYF.

This sequence joins TRBV7-8 and TRBJ2-3; weak D call: TRBD1 (5 bases). The CDR3 loop spans 14 amino acids. CDR1 is SGHVS, CDR2 FQNEAQ, per germline. V was clipped by 5 bases and J by 1 base, with 10 bases between them. DNA of the CDR3: TGTGCCAGCAGCCCACTGACAGGCACAGATACGCAGTATTTT. Its protein product is CASSPLTGTDTQYF. The full variable domain, with the rest looked up from reference TRBV7-8 and TRBJ2-3, is GAGVSQSPRYKVAKRGQDVALRCDPISGHVSLFWYQQALGQGPEFLTYFQNEAQLDKSGLPSDRFFAERPEGSVSTLKIQRTQQEDSAVYLCASSPLTGTDTQYFGPGTRLTVL.

The chain carries TRBV19 and TRBJ1-5, with a tentative D call TRBD1 (6 bases). V shed 3 bases and J shed 4 bases, with 16 bases lying between them. The CDR3 is 16 residues long. The germline gives CDR1 LNHDA, CDR2 SQIVND (reference sequence). CDR3 region: CASSIEGGAVNQPQHF. In DNA, the CDR3 is TGTGCCAGTAGTATTGAAGGGGGGGCAGTAAATCAGCCCCAGCATTTT.

The J gene is TRBJ1-1, the V gene TRBV9; a possible D gene is TRBD1 (5 bases). Trimming shortened V by 0 bases and J by 4 bases, and 10 bases separated the two germline ends. The germline gives CDR1 SGDLS, CDR2 YYNGEE. The CDR3 spans 14 residues. The CDR3 DNA reads TGTGCCAGCAGCGTAGTTCAGGGTCCCACTGAAGCTTTCTTT. It is translated as CASSVVQGPTEAFF.

The J gene is TRBJ2-2, the V gene TRBV29-1, with D tentatively TRBD2 (6 bases). This CDR3 contains 13 residues. V shed 5 bases and J shed 4 bases, with 11 bases lying between them. The V gene's germline CDR1 is SQVTM and CDR2 ANQGSEA. The CDR3 region has the DNA TGCAGCGTTCGGGGGATGTCCACCGGGGAGCTGTTTTTT. This sequence encodes CSVRGMSTGELFF.

This clone has more than one count but fewer than ten. This chain joins TRBV9 and TRBJ2-1; TRBD2 aligns across 10 bases. The V and J ends lost 1 base and 10 bases, in that order; junction bases with no gene match: 8. CDR3 length: 15 residues. CDR1 is SGDLS, CDR2 YYNGEE, per germline. The CDR3 DNA reads as TGTGCCAGCAGCGTAATCTTAGCGGGAGGAGGGGAGCAGTTCTTC. Translating it yields CASSVILAGGGEQFF.

This sequence joins TRBV19 and TRBJ2-2; 8 bases are shared with TRBD2. This CDR3 spans 20 amino acids. Germline assignment: CDR1 LNHDA and CDR2 SQIVND (reference sequence). The J segment lost 1 base and the V segment lost 1 base, leaving 14 bases of the junction unmatched. The CDR3: CASSIGVAGLGVKNTGELFF. As DNA, the CDR3 is TGTGCCAGTAGTATAGGGGTAGCGGGGTTGGGGGTCAAGAACACCGGGGAGCTGTTTTTT.

The chain uses TRBV9 and TRBJ1-1; tentatively, D is TRBD1 (5 bases). The CDR3 contains 13 residues. Germline V lookup: CDR1 SGDLS, CDR2 YYNGEE. V lost 2 bases and J 5 bases, leaving 10 bases between the germline ends. The CDR3: CASSVGGWTEAFF. The CDR3 nucleotides are TGTGCCAGCAGCGTTGGGGGGTGGACTGAAGCTTTCTTT.

V usage is TRBV7-6 and J usage is TRBJ1-5; 7 bases line up with TRBD1. CDR3 size: 16 residues. Germline loops: CDR1 SGHVS, CDR2 FNYEAQ. V lost 1 base to trimming and J lost 3 bases; unmatched junction nucleotides: 6. The CDR3 loop is CASSLGQGGPNQPQHF. As DNA, the CDR3 is TGTGCCAGCAGCTTAGGACAGGGCGGTCCCAATCAGCCCCAGCATTTT.

The chain recombines TRBV4-3 with TRBJ1-2, with D unresolved. This CDR3 spans 15 amino acids. V was cut by 0 bases and J by 7 bases, with 15 bases left in between. Germline CDR1 is LGHNA and CDR2 is YSLEER. CDR3 coding DNA: TGCGCCAGCAGCCAAGATCAGCGGAGTAGTGGTGGCTACACCTTC. This sequence encodes CASSQDQRSSGGYTF.

The genes are TRBV3-1 (or the pseudogene TRBV3-2) and TRBJ2-3; TRBD2 aligns across 10 bases. CDR1 LGHDT and CDR2 YNNKEL come from the germline V gene (reference sequence). There are 17 residues in the CDR3. The J segment lost 2 bases and the V segment lost 4 bases, leaving 9 bases of the junction unmatched. CDR3 bases: TGTGCCAGCAGCCGCGGGGAGCGGGGGGGCCCCACAGATACGCAGTATTTT. Translation: CASSRGERGGPTDTQYF.

The chain joins TRBV5-1 to TRBJ1-2; TRBD1 is a possible D gene (5 bases). CDR3 length: 15 amino acids. Per the germline V gene, CDR1 is SGHRS and CDR2 is YFSETQ. Trimming shortened V by 0 bases and J by 4 bases, and 13 bases separated the two germline ends. CDR3 DNA sequence: TGCGCCAGCAGCTTGGAGGCAGGGTCGGGCTATGGCTACACCTTC. Translated: CASSLEAGSGYGYTF.

The chain has TRBV7-9 and TRBJ1-1, with D unclear. V was trimmed by 1 base and J by 3 bases, leaving 9 bases between them. The CDR3 runs 14 residues. Germline V gene data show CDR1 as SEHNR and CDR2 as FQNEAQ (reference sequence). This CDR3 reads CASSLVGEDTEAFF. Here the CDR3 DNA reads TGTGCCAGCAGCTTAGTGGGAGAAGACACTGAAGCTTTCTTT.

The rearrangement links TRBV29-1 to TRBJ1-2, with 7 bases aligning to TRBD1. From germline, CDR1 is SQVTM and CDR2 ANQGSEA. The V segment lost 5 bases and the J segment 4 bases; nucleotides outside the gene matches: 10. The CDR3 loop spans 14 amino acids. In nucleotides, the CDR3 is TGCAGCGTTAAGATTGGACAGGCTACCTATGGCTACACCTTC. Translation gives CSVKIGQATYGYTF.

The chain employs TRBV3-1 (or the pseudogene TRBV3-2) and TRBJ2-3, with 12 bases lining up with TRBD2. Germline V gene sequence: CDR1 LGHDT, CDR2 YNNKEL (reference sequence). Trimming cost V 1 base and J 1 base; bases outside gene matches: 9. The CDR3 has 19 amino acids. The CDR3 protein is CASSQVGLAGGLGTDTQYF. CDR3 nucleotide sequence: TGTGCCAGCAGCCAAGTTGGCCTAGCGGGGGGGCTGGGCACAGATACGCAGTATTTT.

The chain links TRBV7-9 to TRBJ1-5; TRBD1 matches 7 bases. There are 14 residues in the CDR3. The J segment lost 5 bases and the V segment lost 4 bases, leaving 5 bases of the junction unmatched. CDR1 SEHNR and CDR2 FQNEAQ come from the germline V gene (reference sequence). CDR3 amino acids: CASSSTGSDQPQHF. The CDR3 DNA reads as TGTGCCAGCAGCTCGACAGGGAGTGATCAGCCCCAGCATTTT.

This clone was seen a handful of times. Here the CDR3 DNA reads TGTGCCAGCAGTGAAGGGGAGCGGGAAGAGGTCGGGGAGCTGTTTTTT. Translated, it gives CASSEGEREEVGELFF. The chain has TRBV6-1 and TRBJ2-2, with 7 bases lining up with TRBD2. CDR1 is MNHNS, CDR2 SASEGT, per germline. This CDR3 is 16 amino acids long. J gave up 7 bases and V 1 base, and 9 bases lay outside the gene matches.

The rearrangement joins TRBV7-9 to TRBJ2-7, with D unclear. Germline V gene lookup returns CDR1 SEHNR and CDR2 FQNEAQ (reference sequence). Trimming took off 3 bases at V and 7 bases at J, with 10 bases between the two ends. The length of the CDR3 is 12 residues. The CDR3 sequence: CASSLQDGEQYF. DNA for the CDR3: TGTGCCAGCAGCTTGCAGGATGGGGAGCAGTACTTC.

The V and J genes are TRBV6-4 and TRBJ2-2; possibly TRBD1 for D (6 bases). V lost 3 bases, J lost 8 bases, and 13 bases lay in between. Per the germline V gene, CDR1 is MRHNA and CDR2 is SNTAGT. This CDR3 region has 14 residues. CDR3 sequence: CASSEVVGTGELFF. The DNA of the CDR3 is TGTGCCAGCAGTGAAGTTGTGGGGACAGGGGAGCTGTTTTTT.

This sequence joins TRBV12-3 or TRBV12-4 and TRBJ1-2; D is undetermined. There are 12 residues in the CDR3. The V gene lost 6 bases and the J gene lost 8 bases, with 13 bases spanning the gap. As DNA, the CDR3 is TGTGCCAGCAGCCTAGCCAGGAGCGGCTACACCTTC. It yields the protein CASSLARSGYTF.